This T cell receptor beta chain was observed in a study of blood T cell repertoires in COVID-19. Across the whole study: Sites in the United States, Italy and Spain provided acute and convalescent COVID-19 samples. T cells, B-cell-depleted T cells, or PBMCs supplied cDNA or gDNA.

In the original workflow: Reference gene primer amplification in the assay estimated nucleated cell counts. Clones were read by immunoSEQ multiplex PCR, and TCRdb kept only the in-frame ones, dropping some. V, J and clone size reflect that table, while D and trimming were determined from the DNA. The repertoire includes about 670,000 clones, around 89% of them detected once, and under 0.3% sits in the top ten. Germline CDR1 and CDR2: MNHEY and SVGAGI. Deletions cut 6 bases from V and 7 bases from J, with 15 bases between. This CDR3 has 13 amino acids. Sequenced material: peripheral blood. The V gene is TRBV6-5, the J gene TRBJ1-2; perhaps TRBD1 as D (5 bases). The sequence derives from a woman aged 18-29 years with acute or convalescent COVID-19. For the CDR3, the DNA is TGTGCCAGCAGCCAGGGTCTAAGTTTTGGCTACACCTTC. It specifies CASSQGLSFGYTF.